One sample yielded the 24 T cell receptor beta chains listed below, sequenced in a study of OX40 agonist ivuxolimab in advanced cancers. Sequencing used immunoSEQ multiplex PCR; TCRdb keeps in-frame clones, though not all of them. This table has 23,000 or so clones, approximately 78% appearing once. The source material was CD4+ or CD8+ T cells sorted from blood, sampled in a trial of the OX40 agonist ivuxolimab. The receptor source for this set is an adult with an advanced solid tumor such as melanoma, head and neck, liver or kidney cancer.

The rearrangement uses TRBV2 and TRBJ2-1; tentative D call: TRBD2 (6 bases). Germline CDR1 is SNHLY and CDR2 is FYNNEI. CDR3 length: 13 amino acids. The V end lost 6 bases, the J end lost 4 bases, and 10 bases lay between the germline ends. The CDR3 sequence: CASSGDSYNEQFF. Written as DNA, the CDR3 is TGTGCCAGCAGCGGGGACTCGTACAATGAGCAGTTCTTC.

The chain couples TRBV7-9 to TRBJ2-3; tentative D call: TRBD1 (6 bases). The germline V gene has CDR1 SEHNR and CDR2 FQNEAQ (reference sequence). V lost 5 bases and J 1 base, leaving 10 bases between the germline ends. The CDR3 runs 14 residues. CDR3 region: CASSIKGGTDTQYF. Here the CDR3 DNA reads TGTGCCAGCAGCATCAAGGGGGGCACAGATACGCAGTATTTT.

CDR3 in DNA: TGTGCCAGCAGCCCTAGAGGCGGGGATGAAAAACTGTTTTTT. It specifies CASSPRGGDEKLFF. This chain joins TRBV7-3 and TRBJ1-4; no reliable D call. CDR1 is SGHTA and CDR2 is FQGTGA in the germline V gene. The CDR3 runs 14 residues. Trimming removed 5 bases at V and 6 bases at J, with 13 bases between.

The CDR3 is CASSLRRGLQETQYF. The DNA of the CDR3 is TGTGCCAGCAGCTTGCGGCGGGGGCTTCAAGAGACCCAGTACTTC. The V and J genes are TRBV5-5 and TRBJ2-5; weak D call: TRBD2 (7 bases). The CDR3 covers 15 residues. Trimming cost V 1 base and J 2 bases, with 12 bases left between them. Germline loops: CDR1 SGHKS, CDR2 YYEKEE (reference sequence).

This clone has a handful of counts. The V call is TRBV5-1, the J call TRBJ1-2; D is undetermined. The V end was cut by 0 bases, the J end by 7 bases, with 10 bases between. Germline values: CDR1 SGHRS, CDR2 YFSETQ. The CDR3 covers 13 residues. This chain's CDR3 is CASSLETVSGYTF. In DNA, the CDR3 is TGCGCCAGCAGCTTGGAAACAGTCTCTGGCTACACCTTC.

CDR3 sequence: CARNPTSGNTIYF. CDR3 bases: TGTGCCAGAAACCCCACCTCTGGAAACACCATATATTTT. The chain is built from TRBV5-3 and TRBJ1-3, with D hard to call. TRBV5-3 is known as an ORF, though its function is uncertain. CDR3 length: 13 residues. Deletions cut 6 bases from V and 0 bases from J, with 7 bases between.

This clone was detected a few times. The CDR3 DNA reads as TGTGCCAGCAGAAACCTAAAGGGGCCCAACGAGCAGTACTTC. It encodes CASRNLKGPNEQYF. V and J are TRBV11-2 and TRBJ2-7; possibly TRBD1 for D (5 bases). With 6 bases removed from V and 5 bases from J, the gap between germline ends came to 17 bases. The CDR3 runs to 14 residues. Germline V CDR1 and CDR2: SGHAT, FQNNGV.

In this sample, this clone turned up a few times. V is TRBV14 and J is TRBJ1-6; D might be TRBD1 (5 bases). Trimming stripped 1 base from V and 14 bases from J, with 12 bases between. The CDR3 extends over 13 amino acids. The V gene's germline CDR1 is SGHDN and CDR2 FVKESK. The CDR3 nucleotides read TGTGCCAGCAGCCAAGGGGGCAGTGTAGCCCTCCACTTT. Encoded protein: CASSQGGSVALHF.

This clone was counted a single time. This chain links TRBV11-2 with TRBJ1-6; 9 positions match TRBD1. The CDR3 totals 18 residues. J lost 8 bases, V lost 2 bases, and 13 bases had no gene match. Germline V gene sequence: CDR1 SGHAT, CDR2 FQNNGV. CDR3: CASSLSVRQGVEYSPLHF. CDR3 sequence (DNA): TGTGCCAGCAGCTTATCGGTACGACAGGGGGTTGAGTATTCACCCCTCCACTTT.

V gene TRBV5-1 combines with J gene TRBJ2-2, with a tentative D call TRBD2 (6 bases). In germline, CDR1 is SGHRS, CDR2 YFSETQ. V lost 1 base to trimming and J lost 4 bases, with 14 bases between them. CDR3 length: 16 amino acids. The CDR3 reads CASSLRDPGVTGELFF. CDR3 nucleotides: TGCGCCAGCAGCTTGCGAGACCCGGGGGTCACCGGGGAGCTGTTTTTT.

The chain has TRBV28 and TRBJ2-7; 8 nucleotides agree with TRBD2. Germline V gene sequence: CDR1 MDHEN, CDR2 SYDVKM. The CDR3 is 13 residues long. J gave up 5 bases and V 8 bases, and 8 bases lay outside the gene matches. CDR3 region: CASFSGTSDEQYF. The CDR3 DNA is TGTGCCAGCTTTAGCGGGACCTCGGACGAGCAGTACTTC.

CDR3 in DNA: TGCGCCAGCAGCTGGGGCCGGGACTACAATGAGCAGTTCTTC. Translated, it gives CASSWGRDYNEQFF. V usage is TRBV5-1 and J usage is TRBJ2-1; the D gene could be TRBD1 or TRBD2 (5 bases each). Germline loops: CDR1 SGHRS, CDR2 YFSETQ. This CDR3 spans 14 amino acids. V was trimmed by 3 bases and J by 3 bases, leaving 10 bases between them.

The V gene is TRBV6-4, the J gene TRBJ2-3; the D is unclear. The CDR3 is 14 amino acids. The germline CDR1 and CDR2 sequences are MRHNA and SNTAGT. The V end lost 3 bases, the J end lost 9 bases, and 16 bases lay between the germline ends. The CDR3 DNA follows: TGTGCCAGCAGTGAACGGACCCAGGCGCGGACGCAGTATTTT. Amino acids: CASSERTQARTQYF.

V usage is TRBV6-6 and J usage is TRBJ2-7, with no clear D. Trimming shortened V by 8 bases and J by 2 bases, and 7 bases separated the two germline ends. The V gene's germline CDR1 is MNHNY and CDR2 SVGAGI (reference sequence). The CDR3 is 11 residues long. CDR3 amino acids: CASSVTYEQYF. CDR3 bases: TGTGCCAGCTCTGTGACCTACGAGCAGTACTTC.

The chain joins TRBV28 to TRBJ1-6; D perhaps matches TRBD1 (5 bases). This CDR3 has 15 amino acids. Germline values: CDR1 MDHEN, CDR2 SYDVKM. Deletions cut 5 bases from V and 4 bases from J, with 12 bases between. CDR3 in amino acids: CASSLKTGYNSPLHF. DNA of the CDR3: TGTGCCAGCAGTCTGAAAACAGGTTATAATTCACCCCTCCACTTT.

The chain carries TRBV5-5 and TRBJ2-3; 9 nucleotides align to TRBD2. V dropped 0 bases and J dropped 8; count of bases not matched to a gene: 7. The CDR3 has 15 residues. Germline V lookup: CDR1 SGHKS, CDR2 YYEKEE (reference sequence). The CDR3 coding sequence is TGTGCCAGCAGCTTGGCCCTGACTAGCGGATCTACGCAGTATTTT. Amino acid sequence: CASSLALTSGSTQYF.

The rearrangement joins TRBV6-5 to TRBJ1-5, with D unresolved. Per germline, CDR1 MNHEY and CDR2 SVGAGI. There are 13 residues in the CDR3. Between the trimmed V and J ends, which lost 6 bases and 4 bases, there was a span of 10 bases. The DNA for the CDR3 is TGTGCCAGCAGGAAGGGATCAAATCAGCCCCAGCATTTT. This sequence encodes CASRKGSNQPQHF.

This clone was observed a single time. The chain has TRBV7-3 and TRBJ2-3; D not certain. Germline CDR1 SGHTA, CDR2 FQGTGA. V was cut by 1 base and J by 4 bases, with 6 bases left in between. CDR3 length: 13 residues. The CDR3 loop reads CASSLKGADTQYF. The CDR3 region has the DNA TGTGCCAGCAGCTTAAAGGGTGCAGATACGCAGTATTTT.

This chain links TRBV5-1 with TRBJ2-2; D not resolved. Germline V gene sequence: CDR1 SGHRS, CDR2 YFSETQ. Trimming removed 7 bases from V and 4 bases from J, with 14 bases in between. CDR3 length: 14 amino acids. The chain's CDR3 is CASFGQDGTGELFF. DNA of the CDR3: TGCGCCAGCTTCGGCCAGGACGGCACCGGGGAGCTGTTTTTT.

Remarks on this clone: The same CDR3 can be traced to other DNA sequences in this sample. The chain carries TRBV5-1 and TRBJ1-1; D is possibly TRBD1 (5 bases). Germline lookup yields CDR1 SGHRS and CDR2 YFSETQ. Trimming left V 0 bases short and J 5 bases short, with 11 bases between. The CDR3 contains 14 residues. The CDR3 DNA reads TGCGCCAGCAGCTTGGGGGGCCGGGAGACTGAAGCTTTCTTT. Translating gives CASSLGGRETEAFF.

In DNA form, the CDR3 reads TGTGCCAGCGGACGGACTAGCGGCCTAAATGAGCAGTTCTTC. Protein sequence: CASGRTSGLNEQFF. The chain couples TRBV7-9 to TRBJ2-1; 10 bases match TRBD2. CDR1 and CDR2 (germline): SEHNR, FQNEAQ (reference sequence). The junction had 8 bases not matched to a gene; V was cut back by 8 bases and J by 7 bases. There are 14 residues in the CDR3.

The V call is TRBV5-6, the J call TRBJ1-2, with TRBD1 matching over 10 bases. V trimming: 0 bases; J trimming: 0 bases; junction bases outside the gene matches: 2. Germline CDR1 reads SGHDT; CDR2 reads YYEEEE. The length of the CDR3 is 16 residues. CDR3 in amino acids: CASSLVGQGPNYGYTF. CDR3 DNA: TGTGCCAGCAGCTTGGTGGGACAGGGGCCTAACTATGGCTACACCTTC.

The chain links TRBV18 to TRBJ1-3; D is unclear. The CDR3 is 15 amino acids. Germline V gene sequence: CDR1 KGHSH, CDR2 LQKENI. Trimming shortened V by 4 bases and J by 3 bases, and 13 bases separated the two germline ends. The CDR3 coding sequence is TGTGCCAGCTCACTGGAAGAGGGTGGTGGAAACACCATATATTTT. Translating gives CASSLEEGGGNTIYF.

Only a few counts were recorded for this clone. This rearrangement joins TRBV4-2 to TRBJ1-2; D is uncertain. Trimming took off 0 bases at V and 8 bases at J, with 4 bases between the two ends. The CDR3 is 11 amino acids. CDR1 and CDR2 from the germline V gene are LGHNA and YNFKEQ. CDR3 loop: CASSQEWGYTF. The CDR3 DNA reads TGTGCCAGCAGCCAAGAGTGGGGCTACACCTTC.